This T cell receptor (beta chain) was recovered during a study of T-cell reconstitution after alpha-beta-depleted transplantation in children. This clonotype was recorded a few times. A library of TCRbeta sequences, prepared with unique molecular identifiers, was generated. TCRdb passed the PCR reads through MiXCR, listing each CDR3 protein once. The sample shows some 290,000 distinct CDR3 sequences, over 8% of them seen only once. The CDR3 runs 12 residues. Trimming removed 5 bases from V and 10 bases from J; junction bases left unmatched: 4. Germline CDR1 DFQATT, CDR2 SNEGSKA (reference sequence). The sequence derives from a human donor who donated a stem cell graft to a child with SCID. The chain carries TRBV20-1 and TRBJ1-5; 11 nucleotides line up with TRBD1. The sequencing used PBMCs from the stem cell graft donor, collected from the stem cell graft. The CDR3 DNA follows: TGCAGTGCTGGGACAGGGGGAAACCCCCAGCATTTT. It is translated as CSAGTGGNPQHF.